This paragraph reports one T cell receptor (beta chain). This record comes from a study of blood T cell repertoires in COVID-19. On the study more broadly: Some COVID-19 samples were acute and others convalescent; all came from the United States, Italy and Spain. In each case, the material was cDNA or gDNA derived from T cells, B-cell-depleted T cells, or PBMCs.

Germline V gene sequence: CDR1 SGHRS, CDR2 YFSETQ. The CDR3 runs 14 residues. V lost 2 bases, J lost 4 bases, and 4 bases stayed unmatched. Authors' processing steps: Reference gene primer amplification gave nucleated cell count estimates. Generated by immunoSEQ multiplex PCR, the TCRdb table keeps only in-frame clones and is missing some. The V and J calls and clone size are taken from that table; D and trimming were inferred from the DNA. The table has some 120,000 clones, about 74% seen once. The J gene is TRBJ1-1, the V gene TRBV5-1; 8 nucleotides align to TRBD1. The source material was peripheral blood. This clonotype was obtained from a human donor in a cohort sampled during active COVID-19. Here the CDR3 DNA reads TGCGCCAGCAGCTTTGGACAGGGACTCACTGAAGCTTTCTTT. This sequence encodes CASSFGQGLTEAFF.